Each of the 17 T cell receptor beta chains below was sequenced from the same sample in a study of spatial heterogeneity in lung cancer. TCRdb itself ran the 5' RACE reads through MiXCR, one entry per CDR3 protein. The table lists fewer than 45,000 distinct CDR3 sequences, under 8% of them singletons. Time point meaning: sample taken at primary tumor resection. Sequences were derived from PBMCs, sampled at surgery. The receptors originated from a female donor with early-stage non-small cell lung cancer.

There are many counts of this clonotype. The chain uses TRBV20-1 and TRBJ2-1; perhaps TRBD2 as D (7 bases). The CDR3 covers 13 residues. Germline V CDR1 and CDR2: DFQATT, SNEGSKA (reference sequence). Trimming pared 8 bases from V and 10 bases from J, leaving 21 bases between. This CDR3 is CSHSGLLGGEQFF. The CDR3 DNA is TGCAGTCATTCGGGACTATTAGGGGGGGAGCAGTTCTTC.

The CDR3 DNA reads TGTGCCAGCACCAGACAGGGCGGTTCCAATCAGCCCCAGCATTTT. Its translation: CASTRQGGSNQPQHF. The genes are TRBV6-2 or TRBV6-3 and TRBJ1-5; 7 bases are shared with TRBD1. Germline V gene lookup returns CDR1 MNHEY and CDR2 SVGEGT. The CDR3 runs to 15 residues. Germline trimming cut 7 bases from V and 3 bases from J; bases unmatched to any gene: 9.

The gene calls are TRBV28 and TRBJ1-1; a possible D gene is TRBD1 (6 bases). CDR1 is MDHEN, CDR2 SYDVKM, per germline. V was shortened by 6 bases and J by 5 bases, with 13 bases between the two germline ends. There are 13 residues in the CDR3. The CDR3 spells CASRPTGRTEAFF. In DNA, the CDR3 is TGTGCCAGCAGACCCACAGGGAGAACTGAAGCTTTCTTT.

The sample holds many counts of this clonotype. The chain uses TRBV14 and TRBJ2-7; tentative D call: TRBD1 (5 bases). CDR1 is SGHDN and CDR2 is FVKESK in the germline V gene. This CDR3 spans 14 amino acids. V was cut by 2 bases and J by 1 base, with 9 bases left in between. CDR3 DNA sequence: TGTGCCAGCAGCCAACTAGGGGTTTCCTACGAGCAGTACTTC. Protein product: CASSQLGVSYEQYF.

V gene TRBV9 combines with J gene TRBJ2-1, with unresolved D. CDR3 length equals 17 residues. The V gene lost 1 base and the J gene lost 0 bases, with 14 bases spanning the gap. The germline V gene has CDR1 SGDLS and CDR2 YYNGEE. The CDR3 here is CASSVYSAALSYNEQFF. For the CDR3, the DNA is TGTGCCAGCAGCGTATACAGCGCCGCCCTCTCCTACAATGAGCAGTTCTTC.

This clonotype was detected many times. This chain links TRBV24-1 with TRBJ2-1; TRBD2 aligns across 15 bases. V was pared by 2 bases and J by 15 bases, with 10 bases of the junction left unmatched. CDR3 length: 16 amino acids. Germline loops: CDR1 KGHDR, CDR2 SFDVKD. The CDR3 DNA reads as TGTGCCACCAGTGATTGGGGACTAGCGGGAGGAAATAATCGGTTCTTC. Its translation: CATSDWGLAGGNNRFF.

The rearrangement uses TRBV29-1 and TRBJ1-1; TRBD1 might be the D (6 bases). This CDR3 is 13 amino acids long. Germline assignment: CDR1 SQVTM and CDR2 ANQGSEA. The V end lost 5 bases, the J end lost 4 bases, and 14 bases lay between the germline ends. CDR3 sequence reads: CSVTGNLGTEAFF. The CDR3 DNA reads TGCAGCGTTACAGGGAATCTAGGCACTGAAGCTTTCTTT.

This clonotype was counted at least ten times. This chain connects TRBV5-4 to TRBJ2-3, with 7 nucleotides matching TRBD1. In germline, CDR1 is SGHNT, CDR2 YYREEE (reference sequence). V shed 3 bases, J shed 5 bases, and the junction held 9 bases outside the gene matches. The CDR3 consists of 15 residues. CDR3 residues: CASSSTGEGGDTQYF. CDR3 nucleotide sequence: TGTGCCAGCAGCTCAACAGGGGAAGGAGGAGATACGCAGTATTTT.

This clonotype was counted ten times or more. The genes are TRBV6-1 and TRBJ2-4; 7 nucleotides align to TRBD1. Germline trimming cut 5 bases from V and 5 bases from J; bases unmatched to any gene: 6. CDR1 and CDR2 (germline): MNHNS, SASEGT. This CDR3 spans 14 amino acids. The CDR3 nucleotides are TGTGCCAGCAGTAGACAGGGTAACGAAAACATTCAGTACTTC. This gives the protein CASSRQGNENIQYF.

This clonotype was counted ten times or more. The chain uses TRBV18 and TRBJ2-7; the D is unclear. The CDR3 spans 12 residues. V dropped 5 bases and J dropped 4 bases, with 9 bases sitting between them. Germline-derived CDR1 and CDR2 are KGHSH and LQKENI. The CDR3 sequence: CASSEVGYEQYF. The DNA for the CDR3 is TGTGCCAGCTCAGAGGTGGGGTACGAGCAGTACTTC.

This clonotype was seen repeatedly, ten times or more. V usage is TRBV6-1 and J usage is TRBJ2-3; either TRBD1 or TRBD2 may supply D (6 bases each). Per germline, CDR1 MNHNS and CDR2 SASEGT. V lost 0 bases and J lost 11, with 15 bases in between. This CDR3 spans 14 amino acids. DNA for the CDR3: TGTGCCAGCAGTGAAGCGGGACTTGGAGGGGGGCAGTATTTT. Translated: CASSEAGLGGGQYF.

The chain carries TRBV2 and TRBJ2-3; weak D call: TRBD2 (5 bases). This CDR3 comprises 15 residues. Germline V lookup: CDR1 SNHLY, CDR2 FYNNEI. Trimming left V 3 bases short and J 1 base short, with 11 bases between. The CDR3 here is CASSDPLRGTDTQYF. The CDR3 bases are TGTGCCAGCAGTGACCCCCTGCGGGGCACAGATACGCAGTATTTT. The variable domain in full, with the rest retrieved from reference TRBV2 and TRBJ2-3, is EPEVTQTPSHQVTQMGQEVILRCVPISNHLYFYWYRQILGQKVEFLVSFYNNEISEKSEIFDDQFSVERPDGSNFTLKIRSTKLEDSAMYFCASSDPLRGTDTQYFGPGTRLTVL.

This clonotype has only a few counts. CDR3 nucleotides: TGTGCCAGCAGCTATGGGGACAGTCCTTATGGCTACACCTTC. It codes for CASSYGDSPYGYTF. The gene calls are TRBV7-9 and TRBJ1-2, with TRBD1 identical over 7 bases. CDR1 SEHNR and CDR2 FQNEAQ come from the germline V gene (reference sequence). The CDR3 consists of 14 residues. J was trimmed by 5 bases and V by 4 bases; bases with no gene match: 7.

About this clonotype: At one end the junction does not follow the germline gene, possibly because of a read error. In DNA form, the CDR3 reads TGTGCCAGCGGCCCACTATCGGTGCAGCTCTTC. This encodes CASGPLSVQLF. The chain uses TRBV12-3 or TRBV12-4 and TRBJ2-1; D ambiguous. The length of the CDR3 is 11 residues.

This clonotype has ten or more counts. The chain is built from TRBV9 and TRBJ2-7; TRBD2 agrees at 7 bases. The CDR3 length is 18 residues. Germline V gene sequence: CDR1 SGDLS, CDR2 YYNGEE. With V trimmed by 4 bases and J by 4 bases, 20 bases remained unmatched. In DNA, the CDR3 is TGTGCCAGCAGCCCAATTGGGGGAGCAGCGGGATTAAGATACGAGCAGTACTTC. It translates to CASSPIGGAAGLRYEQYF.

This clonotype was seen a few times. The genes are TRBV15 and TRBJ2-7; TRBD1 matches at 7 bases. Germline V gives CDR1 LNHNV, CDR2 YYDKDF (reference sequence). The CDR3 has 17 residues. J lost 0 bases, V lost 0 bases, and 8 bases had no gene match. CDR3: CATSREKVGGYSYEQYF. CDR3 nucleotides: TGTGCCACCAGCAGAGAGAAAGTAGGGGGCTACTCCTACGAGCAGTACTTC.

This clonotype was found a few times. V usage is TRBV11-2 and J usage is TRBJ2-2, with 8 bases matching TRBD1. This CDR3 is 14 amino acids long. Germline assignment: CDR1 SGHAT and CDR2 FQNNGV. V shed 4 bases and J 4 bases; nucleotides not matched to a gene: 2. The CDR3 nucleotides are TGTGCCAGCAGCTCGGACAGGGCCACCGGGGAGCTGTTTTTT. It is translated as CASSSDRATGELFF. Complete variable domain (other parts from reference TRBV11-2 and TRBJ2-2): EAGVAQSPRYKIIEKRQSVAFWCNPISGHATLYWYQQILGQGPKLLIQFQNNGVVDDSQLPKDRFSAERLKGVDSTLKIQPAKLEDSAVYLCASSSDRATGELFFGEGSRLTVL.